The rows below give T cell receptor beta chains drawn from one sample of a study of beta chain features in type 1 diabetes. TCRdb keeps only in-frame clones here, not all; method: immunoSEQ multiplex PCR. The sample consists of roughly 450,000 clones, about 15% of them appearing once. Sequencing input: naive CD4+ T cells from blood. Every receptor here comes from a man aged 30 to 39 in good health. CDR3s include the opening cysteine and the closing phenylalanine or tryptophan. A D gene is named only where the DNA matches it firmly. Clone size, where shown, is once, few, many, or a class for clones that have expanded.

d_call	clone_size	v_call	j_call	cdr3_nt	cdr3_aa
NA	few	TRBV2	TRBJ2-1	TGTGCCAGCAGTGACTTCGGCCTTGACAATGAGCAGTTCTTC	CASSDFGLDNEQFF
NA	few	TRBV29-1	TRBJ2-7	TGCAGCGTTGGGGGCTACGAGCAGTACTTC	CSVGGYEQYF
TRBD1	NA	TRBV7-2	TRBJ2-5	TGTGCCAGCAGCTTGACAGGGTTGAAAGAGACCCAGTACTTC	CASSLTGLKETQYF
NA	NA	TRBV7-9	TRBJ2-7	TGTGCCAGCAGCTTCTTCTCAGGGAGCTCCTACGAGCAGTACTTC	CASSFFSGSSYEQYF
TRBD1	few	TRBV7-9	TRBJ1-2	TGTGCCAGCAGTCCGGGACAGGGTAACTATGGCTACACCTTC	CASSPGQGNYGYTF
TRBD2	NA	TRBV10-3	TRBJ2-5	TGTGCCATCAGTGAGTCTACTAGCGGAGCTCAAGAGACCCAGTACTTC	CAISESTSGAQETQYF
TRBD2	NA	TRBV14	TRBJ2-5	TGTGCCAGCAGCCAAAAGCGGGGGACCCAGTACTTC	CASSQKRGTQYF
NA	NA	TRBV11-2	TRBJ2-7	TGTGCCAGCAGCTTAGGAAGCTCCTACGAGCAGTACTTC	CASSLGSSYEQYF
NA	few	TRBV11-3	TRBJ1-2	TGTGCCAGCAGCCTCCCGGGACGGATCTATGGCTACACCTTC	CASSLPGRIYGYTF
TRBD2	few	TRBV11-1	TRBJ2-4	TGTGCCAGCAGCTCCCGGCTAGCGGGGACAGACATTCAGTACTTC	CASSSRLAGTDIQYF
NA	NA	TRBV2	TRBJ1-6	TGTGCCAGCAGTACAGAACGGGGGGCCAATAATTCACCCCTCCACTTT	CASSTERGANNSPLHF
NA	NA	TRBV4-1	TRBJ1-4	TGCGCCAGCAGCCAACCGACCCGGGGAAGAGGTGAAAAACTGTTTTTT	CASSQPTRGRGEKLFF
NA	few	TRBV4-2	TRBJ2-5	TGTGCCAGCAGCCCACCTGATTCAATAGAGACCCAGTACTTC	CASSPPDSIETQYF
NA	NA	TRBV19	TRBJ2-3	TGTGCCAGTAGTATTGACTATACAGATACGCAGTATTTT	CASSIDYTDTQYF
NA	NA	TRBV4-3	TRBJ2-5	TGCGCCAGCAGCCAAGGCGGTACGGGAGAGACCCAGTACTTC	CASSQGGTGETQYF
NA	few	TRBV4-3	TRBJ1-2	TGCGCCAGCAGCCAAGATAGGAGGGGTGGCTACACCTTC	CASSQDRRGGYTF
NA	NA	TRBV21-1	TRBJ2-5	TGTGCCAGCAGCAAAGTTGTAGACCCGAGGCGTACCCAGTACTTC	CASSKVVDPRRTQYF
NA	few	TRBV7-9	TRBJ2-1	TGTGCCAGCAGCTTAGTCCGGGGGTACAATGAGCAGTTCTTC	CASSLVRGYNEQFF
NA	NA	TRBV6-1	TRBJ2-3	TGTGCCAGCAGCCTCAGGGTAGGATTTTCAGATACGCAGTATTTT	CASSLRVGFSDTQYF
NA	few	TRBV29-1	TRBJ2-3	TGCAGCGTTGAAGGGGGGAGAGATACGCAGTATTTT	CSVEGGRDTQYF
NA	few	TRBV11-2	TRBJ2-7	TGTGCCAGCAGGTTGGCGGACAGTTTCTACGAGCAGTACTTC	CASRLADSFYEQYF
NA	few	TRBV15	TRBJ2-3	TGTGCCACCAGCAGGGGAGATACGCAGTATTTT	CATSRGDTQYF
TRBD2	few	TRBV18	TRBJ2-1	TGTGCCAGCTCACCTATCTGGGGAGGGGAGAATGAGCAGTTCTTC	CASSPIWGGENEQFF
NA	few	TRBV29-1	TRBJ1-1	TGCAGCGTTGAAGAAGGGGGTCCTTTGGGCACTGAAGCTTTCTTT	CSVEEGGPLGTEAFF
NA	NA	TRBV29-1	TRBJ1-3	TGCAGCGCCTGGGACGGCGTCTTCTCTGGAAACACCATATATTTT	CSAWDGVFSGNTIYF
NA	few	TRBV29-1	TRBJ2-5	TGCAGCGCCTCGGTGGGGGGTGTGGAGACCCAGTACTTC	CSASVGGVETQYF
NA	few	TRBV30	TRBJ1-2	TGTGCCTGGAGCCTTGAAGTGTTCTTCCAGCGTGGCTACACCTTC	CAWSLEVFFQRGYTF
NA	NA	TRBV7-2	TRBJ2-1	TGTGCCAGCAGCTTAGAAGGGACCCTCCCCGGCAATGAGCAGTTCTTC	CASSLEGTLPGNEQFF
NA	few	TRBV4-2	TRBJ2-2	TGTGCCAGCAGCCAAGAACCTCCAGGGTTTCGAACGAACGCCGGGGAGCTGTTTTTT	CASSQEPPGFRTNAGELFF
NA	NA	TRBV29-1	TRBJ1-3	TGCAGCGTTGAAGAGTACTCTGGAAACACCATATATTTT	CSVEEYSGNTIYF
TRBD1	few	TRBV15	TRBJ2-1	TGTGCCACCAGCAGGGACAGGGCATTTAACGCTGAGCAGTTCTTC	CATSRDRAFNAEQFF
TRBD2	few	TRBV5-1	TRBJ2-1	TGCGCCAGCAGCGAGACTAGCGGACCCTACAATGAGCAGTTCTTC	CASSETSGPYNEQFF
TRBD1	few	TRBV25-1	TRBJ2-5	TGTGCCAGCAGTGTAACAGGGGGCGGGGAGACCCAGTACTTC	CASSVTGGGETQYF
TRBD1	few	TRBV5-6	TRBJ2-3	TGTGCCAGCACCCGGACAGGTGTCACAGATACGCAGTATTTT	CASTRTGVTDTQYF
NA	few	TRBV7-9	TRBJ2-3	TGTGCCAGCAGCTCGCAGGGAACAGATACGCAGTATTTT	CASSSQGTDTQYF
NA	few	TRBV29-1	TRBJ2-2	TGCAGCGCCGAAACAGGAAACACCGGGGAGCTGTTTTTT	CSAETGNTGELFF
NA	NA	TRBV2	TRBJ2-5	TGTGCCAGCAGGTCGGGACCCCCGGCCCAGTACTTC	CASRSGPPAQYF
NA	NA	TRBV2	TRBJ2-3	TGTGCCAGCAGACATCCTAGTTGGGATACGCAGTATTTT	CASRHPSWDTQYF
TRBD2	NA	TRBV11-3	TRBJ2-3	TGTGCCAGCGACAGGACTAGCGGGAGGGTTAAAGCAGATACGCAGTATTTT	CASDRTSGRVKADTQYF
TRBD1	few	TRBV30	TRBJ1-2	TGTGCCCTGAGGGACAGGGGGTCTCCATCCCACGGCTACACCTTC	CALRDRGSPSHGYTF
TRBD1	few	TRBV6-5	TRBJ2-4	TGTGCCAGCAGTTACTCGATTACAGGGGGAAACATTCAGTACTTC	CASSYSITGGNIQYF
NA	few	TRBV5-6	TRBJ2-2	TGTGCCAGCAGCTATAGGGACTTTTACACCGGGGAGCTGTTTTTT	CASSYRDFYTGELFF
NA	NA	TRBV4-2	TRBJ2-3	TGTGCCAGCAGCCAAGGTGTCAGAGAAACGCAGTATTTT	CASSQGVRETQYF
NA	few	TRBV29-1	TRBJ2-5	TGCAGCGTCTCAAGAGGAGCCACAGAGACCCAGTACTTC	CSVSRGATETQYF
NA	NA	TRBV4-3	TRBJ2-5	TGCGCCAGCAGCCAAGATCGAGCGGGTTACCAAGAGACCCAGTACTTC	CASSQDRAGYQETQYF
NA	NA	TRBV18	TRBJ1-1	TGTGCCAGCTCACTGGACCTACAGGGCTTTACTGAAGCTTTCTTT	CASSLDLQGFTEAFF
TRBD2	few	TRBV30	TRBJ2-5	TGTGCCTGGGGTGGACTAGCGGGAGAGGAGACCCAGTACTTC	CAWGGLAGEETQYF
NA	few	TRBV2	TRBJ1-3	TGTGCCAGCAGTAACACCTTTTCTGGAAACACCATATATTTT	CASSNTFSGNTIYF
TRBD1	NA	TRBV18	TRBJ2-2	TGTGCCAGCTCACCCCGACAGGGAAGGAACACCGGGGAGCTGTTTTTT	CASSPRQGRNTGELFF
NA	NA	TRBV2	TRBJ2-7	TGTGCCAGCAGCGAGGACATCTACGAGCAGTACTTC	CASSEDIYEQYF
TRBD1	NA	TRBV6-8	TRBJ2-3	TGTGCCAGCAGTTACCAAGATGCCCCGGGACAGGGAACGCAGTATTTT	CASSYQDAPGQGTQYF
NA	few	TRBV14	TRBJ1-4	TGTGCCAGCAGCCAAGGGGGCGGAGTATATGAAAAACTGTTTTTT	CASSQGGGVYEKLFF
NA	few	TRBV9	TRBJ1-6	TGTGCCAGCAGCGTACAGGTGAAGGATTCACCCCTCCACTTT	CASSVQVKDSPLHF
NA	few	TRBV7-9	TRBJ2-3	TGTGCCGCCGGGGGTACGCAGTATTTT	CAAGGTQYF
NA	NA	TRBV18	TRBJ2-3	TGTGCCAGCTCGCCGGGACAAGGCACAGATACGCAGTATTTT	CASSPGQGTDTQYF
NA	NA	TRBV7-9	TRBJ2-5	TGTGCCAGCAGCCCCGGAGAGACCCAGTACTTC	CASSPGETQYF
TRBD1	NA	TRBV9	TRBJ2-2	TGTGCCAGCAGCGCACAGGACAGGGGGCATTTGTTCGGGGAGCTGTTTTTT	CASSAQDRGHLFGELFF
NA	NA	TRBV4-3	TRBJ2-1	TGCGCCAGCAGCCTGGATGAGCAGTTCTTC	CASSLDEQFF